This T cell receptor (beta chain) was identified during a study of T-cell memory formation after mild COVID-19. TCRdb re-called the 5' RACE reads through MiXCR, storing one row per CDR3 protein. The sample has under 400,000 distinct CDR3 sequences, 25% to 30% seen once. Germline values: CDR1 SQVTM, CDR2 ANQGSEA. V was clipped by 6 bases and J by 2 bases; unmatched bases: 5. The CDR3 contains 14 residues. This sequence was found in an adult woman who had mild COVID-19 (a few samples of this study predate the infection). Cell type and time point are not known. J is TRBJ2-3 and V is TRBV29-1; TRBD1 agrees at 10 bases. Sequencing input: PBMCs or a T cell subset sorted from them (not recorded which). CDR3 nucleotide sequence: TGCAGCGTAACGGGACAGGGGTCCACAGATACGCAGTATTTT. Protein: CSVTGQGSTDTQYF.